The clone carrying this T cell receptor beta chain has ten or more counts. The data were taken from a study of Graves' ophthalmopathy and Graves' hyperthyroidism. Other autoimmune diseases, uncontrolled infections, pregnancy or lactation excluded patients from enrollment. CDR1 is LNHDA and CDR2 is SQIVND in the germline V gene (reference sequence). Trimming cost V 1 base and J 2 bases, with 15 bases left between them. This CDR3 region has 17 residues. The authors amplified TCR beta CDR3 regions, and they did so from RNA transcripts for repertoire sequencing. The first-round RT-PCR employed HTBI primers together with the Qiagen OneStep RT-PCR kit. A multiplex PCR was then performed as the second round. From the multiplex PCR reads, TCRdb called clonotypes with MiXCR, one entry per CDR3 protein. The data show about 370,000 distinct CDR3 sequences, roughly 17% seen once.

The sample consisted of peripheral blood. The receptor's source is an adult woman with stable Graves' hyperthyroidism. This chain joins TRBV19 and TRBJ1-5, with TRBD1 as a possible D gene (5 bases). DNA for the CDR3: TGTGCCAGTAGTATAGGCGGAGGAGGGGCGGGCAATCAGCCCCAGCATTTT. This sequence encodes CASSIGGGGAGNQPQHF.